One and the same sample provided the 8 T cell receptor gamma chains below, sequenced in a study of Vδ1+ human thymocytes. Their specific antigens are unknown. General study results and limits: In the thymus, TRG and TRD repertoires looked highly polyclonal with Gaussian CDR3 lengths.

The template was reverse-transcribed extracted RNA. Multiplex PCR used pooled V-gene forward primers and a constant-region reverse primer to amplify CDR3s. TCRdb redid clone calling on the multiplex PCR reads using CATT. The repertoire includes over 25,000 gamma-chain clones, around 18% of them detected once, and about 1.9% sits in the top ten. Sequencing input: Vdelta1+ gamma-delta thymocytes from the thymus. Subset of the sample: FACS-sorted CD3+ TCRalphabeta- TCRVdelta1+ TCRVdelta2- thymocytes. The receptors stem from a boy less than two years old who had congenital heart surgery.

This chain uses TRGV5 with TRGJ1 or TRGJ2. Trimming took 0 bases from V and 2 from J; bases not matched to a gene: 10. CDR1 and CDR2 (germline): VINAFY, YDVSNSKD. This CDR3 region has 16 residues. The CDR3 DNA sequence: TGTGCCACCTGGGACAGGCCCCTCCCTTATTATTATAAGAAACTCTTT. It translates to CATWDRPLPYYYKKLF.

Comment on this clone: Other nucleotide sequences from this sample produce the same CDR3. The J gene is TRGJ1 or TRGJ2, the V gene TRGV3. Germline V CDR1 and CDR2: VTNTFY, YDVSTARD (reference sequence). The V gene end was trimmed by 1 base and the J gene end by 3 bases; junction bases not matched to a gene: 6. CDR3 length: 14 residues. The CDR3 sequence is CATWDRSAYYKKLF. DNA of the CDR3: TGTGCCACCTGGGACAGATCGGCTTATTATAAGAAACTCTTT.

This clone was counted a few times. The genes are TRGV4 and TRGJ1 or TRGJ2. Trimming cost V 2 bases and J 12 bases; bases outside gene matches: 10. Germline lookup yields CDR1 EGSTGY and CDR2 YDSYTSSV. The length of the CDR3 is 12 residues. The CDR3 DNA follows: TGTGCCACCTGGGATGACGGTTTTGGGAAACTCTTT. Its translation is CATWDDGFGKLF.

The V gene is TRGV3, the J gene TRGJ1 or TRGJ2. The CDR3 has 14 amino acids. Germline CDR1 and CDR2: VTNTFY and YDVSTARD (reference sequence). V shed 0 bases and J 7 bases; nucleotides not matched to a gene: 9. The CDR3 is CATWDRPFRYKKLF. The DNA for the CDR3 is TGTGCCACCTGGGACAGGCCTTTTCGGTATAAGAAACTCTTT.

This clone was counted a few times. The gene calls are TRGV9 and TRGJP2. The CDR3 totals 13 residues. Germline V gene sequence: CDR1 GITISATS, CDR2 ISYDGTV (reference sequence). V lost 3 bases and J lost 3; bases outside the gene matches: 1. Here the CDR3 DNA reads TGTGCCTTGTGGGAGTGTAGTGATTGGATCAAGACGTTT. Protein product: CALWECSDWIKTF.

Comments on this clone: The sample has other DNA sequences that encode this CDR3 too. This chain links TRGV9 with TRGJP. In germline, CDR1 is GITISATS, CDR2 ISYDGTV (reference sequence). Trimming removed 5 bases from V and 9 bases from J; junction bases left unmatched: 4. The CDR3 totals 14 residues. This CDR3 reads CALWVGLGKKIKVF. The CDR3 DNA reads TGTGCCTTGTGGGTAGGGTTGGGCAAAAAAATCAAGGTATTT.

Worth noting for this clone: This same CDR3 is encoded by further DNA sequences in the sample. The chain links TRGV9 to TRGJ1 or TRGJ2. The CDR3 spans 11 residues. The germline gives CDR1 GITISATS, CDR2 ISYDGTV (reference sequence). The J segment lost 9 bases and the V segment lost 1 base, leaving 3 bases of the junction unmatched. DNA for the CDR3: TGTGCCTTGTGGGAGGTCAGTAAGAAACTCTTT. This encodes CALWEVSKKLF.

This clone was picked up a small number of times. The V call is TRGV4, the J call TRGJ1 or TRGJ2. Germline loops: CDR1 EGSTGY, CDR2 YDSYTSSV. The CDR3 spans 14 residues. V was pared by 6 bases and J by 3 bases, with 11 bases of the junction left unmatched. CDR3 bases: TGTGCCACCTGGCTTAGAGACAGTTATTATAAGAAACTCTTT. Encoded protein: CATWLRDSYYKKLF.